These 25 T cell receptor beta chains share one sample of origin, sequenced in a study of cytomegalovirus exposure and HLA in healthy donors. Primers for the PCR totalled 60 Vbeta and 13 Jbeta. Here immunoSEQ multiplex PCR was the method, and the copy in TCRdb shows in-frame clones only, minus some. The table lists 150,000 to 200,000 clones, over 65% of them singletons. The sequencing input was PBMCs. The receptors stem from a woman aged 25 to 39 in good health and CMV-seronegative.

In its sample, this clone was seen once. The gene calls are TRBV7-3 and TRBJ2-1; weak D call: TRBD2 (7 bases). This CDR3 comprises 17 residues. CDR1 and CDR2 from the germline V gene are SGHTA and FQGTGA. Trimming took 5 bases from V and 2 from J, leaving 19 bases between them. CDR3: CASSPTPAGAPYNEQFF. The CDR3 nucleotides are TGTGCCAGCAGCCCGACACCGGCGGGGGCCCCCTACAATGAGCAGTTCTTC.

The chain has TRBV11-2 and TRBJ2-7; 9 bases align to TRBD1. The CDR3 is 15 residues long. Germline V lookup: CDR1 SGHAT, CDR2 FQNNGV. J lost 3 bases, V lost 4 bases, and 7 bases had no gene match. In DNA, the CDR3 is TGTGCCAGCAGCTCGGACAGGGGAAATTACTACGAGCAGTACTTC. It codes for CASSSDRGNYYEQYF.

This sequence joins TRBV5-4 and TRBJ1-1; D gene ambiguous. From germline, CDR1 is SGHNT and CDR2 YYREEE (reference sequence). With 4 bases removed from V and 5 bases from J, the gap between germline ends came to 9 bases. The CDR3 is 12 amino acids. The CDR3: CASSRGETEAFF. Here the CDR3 DNA reads TGTGCCAGCAGCCGTGGGGAGACTGAAGCTTTCTTT.

J is TRBJ2-5 and V is TRBV6-6; D is possibly TRBD1 (5 bases). The V end lost 0 bases, the J end lost 7 bases, and 9 bases lay between the germline ends. CDR3 length: 13 residues. Looked up from germline, CDR1 is MNHNY and CDR2 is SVGAGI (reference sequence). CDR3 nucleotides: TGTGCCAGCAGTTACTCAGGGGAAGTGACCCAGTACTTC. As protein: CASSYSGEVTQYF.

This clone is a singleton in its sample. The rearrangement links TRBV6-5 to TRBJ1-5; 9 nucleotides agree with TRBD1. With 8 bases clipped from V and 4 bases from J, the junction kept 9 bases outside the gene matches. This CDR3 has 15 residues. CDR1 MNHEY and CDR2 SVGAGI come from the germline V gene. The CDR3 DNA reads as TGTGCCAGCTCCCCGGACAGGGGCCAAAATCAGCCCCAGCATTTT. Translation: CASSPDRGQNQPQHF.

In this sample, this clone turned up a few times. One junction end disagrees with the germline gene, perhaps due to a read error. The chain carries TRBV10-3 and TRBJ2-3; 9 positions agree with TRBD2. CDR3 length equals 14 residues. Germline loops: CDR1 ENHRY, CDR2 SYGVKD. The CDR3 DNA follows: TGTGCCATCAATGAGCGGGGGGGCACAGATACGCAGTATTTT. Its translation: CAINERGGTDTQYF.

The rearrangement links TRBV27 to TRBJ2-1, with no clear D. This CDR3 contains 13 residues. Looked up from germline, CDR1 is MNHEY and CDR2 is SMNVEV (reference sequence). V lost 5 bases to trimming and J lost 2 bases, with 7 bases between them. This CDR3 is CASSQTTYNEQFF. Here the CDR3 DNA reads TGTGCCAGCAGTCAGACAACCTACAATGAGCAGTTCTTC.

The CDR3 coding sequence is TGTGCCAGTAGTATAGGGACCGGGATGCAGTTCTTC. Its translation: CASSIGTGMQFF. J is TRBJ2-1 and V is TRBV19; TRBD2 is a possible D gene (5 bases). The CDR3 is made up of 12 amino acids. The V end lost 1 base, the J end lost 12 bases, and 10 bases lay between the germline ends. Germline loops: CDR1 LNHDA, CDR2 SQIVND (reference sequence).

The V and J genes are TRBV7-6 and TRBJ2-1; 10 nucleotides line up with TRBD2. Trimming cost V 0 bases and J 8 bases; bases outside gene matches: 7. This CDR3 region has 16 residues. CDR1 is SGHVS, CDR2 FNYEAQ, per germline. Written as DNA, the CDR3 is TGTGCCAGCAGCTTAGCTAGCGGGAGGTGGGTCGATGAGCAGTTCTTC. Translated: CASSLASGRWVDEQFF.

The V and J genes are TRBV5-1 and TRBJ2-2; 10 bases map to TRBD1. Losses at the gene ends were 3 bases for V and 1 base for J; bases not matched to a gene: 15. The CDR3 has 20 amino acids. Germline V lookup: CDR1 SGHRS, CDR2 YFSETQ. CDR3 loop: CASSSLPYLGQGGNTGELFF. The CDR3 region has the DNA TGCGCCAGCAGCTCTCTCCCTTATCTCGGACAGGGGGGGAACACCGGGGAGCTGTTTTTT.

The CDR3 spells CASSSIRGRGTEAFF. The CDR3 coding sequence is TGTGCCAGCAGCTCAATCAGGGGGCGCGGCACTGAAGCTTTCTTT. The chain carries TRBV11-2 and TRBJ1-1; TRBD1 aligns across 8 bases. The V gene end was trimmed by 4 bases and the J gene end by 4 bases; junction bases not matched to a gene: 8. CDR3 length: 15 residues. Germline V CDR1 and CDR2: SGHAT, FQNNGV.

The chain joins TRBV20-1 to TRBJ2-7; 8 bases align to TRBD1. Germline-derived CDR1 and CDR2 are DFQATT and SNEGSKA (reference sequence). The CDR3 is 11 amino acids. The V gene end was trimmed by 5 bases and the J gene end by 7 bases; junction bases not matched to a gene: 4. CDR3: CSAWTGREQYF. CDR3 coding DNA: TGCAGTGCTTGGACAGGGCGGGAGCAGTACTTC.

CDR3 in DNA: TGTGCCAGCTCACTAGCGGGGGGGAACAATGAGCAGTTCTTC. As protein: CASSLAGGNNEQFF. The chain employs TRBV18 and TRBJ2-1; 11 positions agree with TRBD2. CDR3 length: 14 residues. Unmatched junction bases numbered 1, after V lost 4 bases and J lost 5 bases. CDR1 and CDR2 (germline): KGHSH, LQKENI.

The chain carries TRBV20-1 and TRBJ2-7, with unresolved D. Germline CDR1 and CDR2: DFQATT and SNEGSKA (reference sequence). This CDR3 comprises 11 residues. V lost 5 bases and J 4 bases, leaving 9 bases between the germline ends. In DNA, the CDR3 is TGCAGTGCTTCCTCTAGGTACGAGCAGTACTTC. This codes for CSASSRYEQYF.

The rearrangement joins TRBV19 to TRBJ2-6; D remains ambiguous. The CDR3 covers 15 residues. Germline V CDR1 and CDR2: LNHDA, SQIVND (reference sequence). Trimming shortened V by 4 bases and J by 3 bases, and 10 bases separated the two germline ends. CDR3 DNA: TGTGCCAGTAGTAGCCCCCCGAGTGGGGCCAACGTCCTGACTTTC. It yields the protein CASSSPPSGANVLTF. Combining the CDR3 with reference TRBV19 and TRBJ2-6 gives the whole variable domain DGGITQSPKYLFRKEGQNVTLSCEQNLNHDAMYWYRQDPGQGLRLIYYSQIVNDFQKGDIAEGYSVSREKKESFPLTVTSAQKNPTAFYLCASSSPPSGANVLTFGAGSRLTVL.

The gene calls are TRBV15 and TRBJ2-7; possibly TRBD2 for D (6 bases). The CDR3 extends over 16 amino acids. Germline-derived CDR1 and CDR2 are LNHNV and YYDKDF (reference sequence). V lost 1 base and J lost 0, with 13 bases in between. CDR3 region: CATSRVGTGVSYEQYF. The CDR3 bases are TGTGCCACCAGCAGAGTTGGAACGGGGGTCTCCTACGAGCAGTACTTC.

The chain uses TRBV9 and TRBJ2-7; TRBD2 aligns across 10 bases. This CDR3 region has 14 residues. The junction had 3 bases not matched to a gene; V was cut back by 0 bases and J by 6 bases. The germline gives CDR1 SGDLS, CDR2 YYNGEE. This CDR3 is CASSVGLAGAEQYF. CDR3 coding DNA: TGTGCCAGCAGCGTAGGTCTAGCGGGAGCCGAGCAGTACTTC. Supplemented by reference TRBV9 and TRBJ2-7, the full variable domain reads DSGVTQTPKHLITATGQRVTLRCSPRSGDLSVYWYQQSLDQGLQFLIQYYNGEERAKGNILERFSAQQFPDLHSELNLSSLELGDSALYFCASSVGLAGAEQYFGPGTRLTVT.

The rearrangement joins TRBV9 to TRBJ2-3, with 13 bases lining up with TRBD2. This CDR3 has 14 residues. The germline V gene encodes CDR1 SGDLS and CDR2 YYNGEE. J gave up 12 bases and V 3 bases, and 7 bases lay outside the gene matches. As DNA, the CDR3 is TGTGCCAGCAGCGCCGGGACTAGCGGGATTCTACAGTATTTT. This gives the protein CASSAGTSGILQYF.

The genes are TRBV25-1 and TRBJ1-5; D remains ambiguous. The CDR3 has 14 amino acids. Germline lookup yields CDR1 MGHDK and CDR2 SYGVNS. With 4 bases removed from V and 1 base from J, the gap between germline ends came to 8 bases. This chain's CDR3 is CASSAGISNQPQHF. Here the CDR3 DNA reads TGTGCCAGCAGTGCCGGGATAAGCAATCAGCCCCAGCATTTT. The full variable domain, with the rest looked up from reference TRBV25-1 and TRBJ1-5, is EADIYQTPRYLVIGTGKKITLECSQTMGHDKMYWYQQDPGMELHLIHYSYGVNSTEKGDLSSESTVSRIRTEHFPLTLESARPSHTSQYLCASSAGISNQPQHFGDGTRLSIL.

The chain has TRBV19 and TRBJ2-7, with D possibly matching TRBD1 (6 bases). Germline V gene lookup returns CDR1 LNHDA and CDR2 SQIVND (reference sequence). The V gene lost 4 bases and the J gene lost 1 base, with 14 bases spanning the gap. There are 15 residues in the CDR3. CDR3 in DNA: TGTGCCAGTAGTAGGGGGTTCGGGACATCCTACGAGCAGTACTTC. Translation: CASSRGFGTSYEQYF.

On this clone: At one end the junction does not follow the germline gene, possibly because of a read error. The genes are TRBV9 and TRBJ2-1; 13 nucleotides agree with TRBD2. The V gene's germline CDR1 is SGDLS and CDR2 YYNGEE. The CDR3 is 14 residues long. The CDR3 DNA reads TGTGCCAGCAGCATCGGGACTAGCGGGGCCCACGGGCTCTTC. Residues: CASSIGTSGAHGLF. The full variable domain, completed using reference TRBV9 and TRBJ2-1, is DSGVTQTPKHLITATGQRVTLRCSPRSGDLSVYWYQQSLDQGLQFLIQYYNGEERAKGNILERFSAQQFPDLHSELNLSSLELGDSALYFCASSIGTSGAHGLFGPGTRLTVL.

The chain links TRBV9 to TRBJ2-7, with D possibly TRBD1 on 6 matching bases. The CDR3 totals 15 residues. The germline V gene encodes CDR1 SGDLS and CDR2 YYNGEE. The V and J ends lost 4 bases and 4 bases respectively, with 18 bases between them. This CDR3 is CASSKSTQGVYEQYF. CDR3 sequence (DNA): TGTGCCAGCAGCAAGTCGACACAGGGAGTATACGAGCAGTACTTC.

CDR3 in amino acids: CASSHGVTQYF. As DNA, the CDR3 is TGCGCCAGCAGCCACGGGGTAACGCAGTATTTT. The chain joins TRBV4-1 to TRBJ2-3, with D maybe TRBD2 (5 bases). Germline CDR1 and CDR2: MGHRA and YSYEKL. Trimming left V 3 bases short and J 9 bases short, with 7 bases between. The CDR3 runs to 11 residues.

The chain links TRBV30 to TRBJ2-6; weak D call: TRBD1 (5 bases). V gave up 3 bases and J gave up 4 bases, with 7 bases separating them. The CDR3 sequence is 13 residues long. Per the germline V gene, CDR1 is GTSNPN and CDR2 is SVGIG (reference sequence). CDR3 residues: CAWRTAGANVLTF. CDR3 sequence (DNA): TGTGCCTGGAGGACAGCCGGGGCCAACGTCCTGACTTTC.

This sequence joins TRBV5-5 and TRBJ1-6, with TRBD1 matching 7 bases. The CDR3 has 13 amino acids. Trimming removed 7 bases from V and 6 bases from J; junction bases left unmatched: 4. Germline V gene sequence: CDR1 SGHKS, CDR2 YYEKEE (reference sequence). CDR3 DNA: TGTGCCAGCGAGAACAGGGGTAATTCACCCCTCCACTTT. Amino acids: CASENRGNSPLHF.